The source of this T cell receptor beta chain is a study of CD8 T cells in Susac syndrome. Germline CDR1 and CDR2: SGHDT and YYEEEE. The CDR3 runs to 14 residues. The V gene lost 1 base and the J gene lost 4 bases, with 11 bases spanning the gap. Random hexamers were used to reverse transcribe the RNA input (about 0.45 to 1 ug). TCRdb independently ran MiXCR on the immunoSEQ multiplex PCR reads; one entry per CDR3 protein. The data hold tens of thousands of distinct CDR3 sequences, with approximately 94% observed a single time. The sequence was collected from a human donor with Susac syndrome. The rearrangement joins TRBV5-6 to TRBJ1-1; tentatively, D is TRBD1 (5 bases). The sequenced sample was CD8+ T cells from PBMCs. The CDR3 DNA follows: TGTGCCAGCAGCTTGTGGGGCGGTGGCACTGAAGCTTTCTTT. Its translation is CASSLWGGGTEAFF.